A single sample gave rise to the 22 T cell receptor beta chains below, sequenced in a study of blood T cell repertoires in COVID-19. Repertoires were generated with immunoSEQ multiplex PCR, while TCRdb's copy carries only in-frame clones and drops some. The data contain roughly 41,000 clones, around 74% of them singletons. The source material was peripheral blood. These receptor sequences come from a man between 65 and 79 years old with COVID-19, enrolled during active disease.

This rearrangement joins TRBV27 to TRBJ2-5; D possibly corresponds to TRBD2 (7 bases). From germline, CDR1 is MNHEY and CDR2 SMNVEV (reference sequence). This CDR3 has 14 amino acids. V lost 6 bases and J lost 4, with 15 bases in between. This CDR3 is CASRLLGGGETQYF. The CDR3 nucleotides read TGTGCCAGCAGGCTTTTAGGGGGGGGAGAGACCCAGTACTTC.

This clone occurred once. The chain couples TRBV4-2 to TRBJ1-4; the D gene is possibly TRBD1 (5 bases). CDR1 and CDR2 (germline): LGHNA, YNFKEQ. V lost 0 bases, J lost 2 bases, and 13 bases lay in between. The CDR3 extends over 17 amino acids. As DNA, the CDR3 is TGTGCCAGCAGCCAAGAGGGTCCCCCAGGGACTAATGAAAAACTGTTTTTT. Protein sequence: CASSQEGPPGTNEKLFF.

This clone showed up just a few times. The chain employs TRBV5-1 and TRBJ2-7; D perhaps matches TRBD2 (5 bases). The CDR3 spans 14 residues. V lost 4 bases and J lost 2, with 13 bases in between. Germline V lookup: CDR1 SGHRS, CDR2 YFSETQ. CDR3 in DNA: TGCGCCAGCAGCCAAGCGGTCGACCCCTACGAGCAGTACTTC. Its protein is CASSQAVDPYEQYF.

This clone was counted once. V gene TRBV5-5 combines with J gene TRBJ1-5; the match to TRBD1 covers 7 bases. V shed 0 bases, J shed 6 bases, and the junction held 12 bases outside the gene matches. The CDR3 runs 17 residues. Per germline, CDR1 SGHKS and CDR2 YYEKEE (reference sequence). Written as DNA, the CDR3 is TGTGCCAGCAGCTTGGTCTTAATCAGTGACAGGGTTCAGCCCCAGCATTTT. This encodes CASSLVLISDRVQPQHF.

V usage is TRBV28 and J usage is TRBJ1-4; 7 nucleotides agree with TRBD1. After removal of 5 bases from V and 8 bases from J, the junction contained 8 bases not matched to a gene. The CDR3 spans 14 residues. In germline, CDR1 is MDHEN, CDR2 SYDVKM. CDR3 in DNA: TGTGCCAGCAGTCGCCAGGGGGTTCCGGAAAAACTGTTTTTT. Translated: CASSRQGVPEKLFF.

The chain recombines TRBV11-2 with TRBJ1-3; 7 nucleotides agree with TRBD1. This CDR3 is built from 18 residues. CDR1 SGHAT and CDR2 FQNNGV come from the germline V gene. With V trimmed by 4 bases and J by 0 bases, 12 bases remained unmatched. The CDR3 DNA sequence: TGTGCCAGCAGCTCCCGGGACAGTCATTCTTTCTCTGGAAACACCATATATTTT. This translates into CASSSRDSHSFSGNTIYF.

Turning to this clone: Mismatch with germline at one junction end may stem from a read error. V gene TRBV7-7 combines with J gene TRBJ2-2; D possibly corresponds to TRBD1 (6 bases). This CDR3 has 14 amino acids. Germline lookup yields CDR1 SSHAT and CDR2 FNYEAQ (reference sequence). The CDR3 region has the DNA TGTGCTAGCAGCTCCTCCGGGACATGGGGGGAGCTGTTTTTT. Translating it yields CASSSSGTWGELFF.

This clone was recorded a few times. CDR3 in amino acids: CASSQGGTPNHEAFF. CDR3 bases: TGTGCCAGCAGCCAAGGGGGAACCCCGAACCATGAAGCTTTCTTT. This sequence joins TRBV7-9 and TRBJ1-1, with a weak D call TRBD1 (6 bases). The length of the CDR3 is 15 residues. With 5 bases removed from V and 7 bases from J, the gap between germline ends came to 20 bases. Germline CDR1 reads SEHNR; CDR2 reads FQNEAQ (reference sequence).

This chain links TRBV5-1 with TRBJ1-1; 7 bases match TRBD1. Germline V gene lookup returns CDR1 SGHRS and CDR2 YFSETQ. This CDR3 comprises 13 residues. V was clipped by 4 bases and J by 7 bases; unmatched bases: 7. The CDR3, as DNA: TGCGCCAGCAGCACCCGGGGACAGAATGAAGCTTTCTTT. Residues: CASSTRGQNEAFF.

In its sample, this clone was seen once. The gene calls are TRBV18 and TRBJ1-2; TRBD1 agrees at 7 bases. Looked up from germline, CDR1 is KGHSH and CDR2 is LQKENI. The CDR3 contains 13 residues. The V and J ends lost 6 bases and 9 bases, in that order; junction bases with no gene match: 10. Written as DNA, the CDR3 is TGTGCCAGCTCCCTTACAGGGGTACGAAGCTACACCTTC. This translates into CASSLTGVRSYTF.

The chain couples TRBV6-5 to TRBJ2-7; the match to TRBD2 covers 9 bases. The CDR3 has 15 residues. V shed 5 bases and J 3 bases; nucleotides not matched to a gene: 8. Looked up from germline, CDR1 is MNHEY and CDR2 is SVGAGI. The CDR3 coding sequence is TGTGCCAGCAGTCCTAGAGCGGGAGGTCGCTACGAGCAGTACTTC. It yields the protein CASSPRAGGRYEQYF.

This rearrangement joins TRBV4-1 to TRBJ2-1, with D unresolved. Germline V gene lookup returns CDR1 MGHRA and CDR2 YSYEKL. The V end lost 3 bases, the J end lost 0 bases, and 6 bases lay between the germline ends. This CDR3 comprises 14 residues. CDR3: CASSHRSSYNEQFF. The CDR3 DNA reads TGCGCCAGCAGCCATAGAAGCTCCTACAATGAGCAGTTCTTC.

The chain links TRBV7-2 to TRBJ1-3, with unresolved D. V was clipped by 5 bases and J by 4 bases, with 12 bases between them. The CDR3 spans 14 residues. The germline gives CDR1 SGHTA, CDR2 FQGNSA. This CDR3 is CASSQRGLGNTIYF. The CDR3 DNA reads as TGTGCCAGCAGCCAACGAGGCCTGGGAAACACCATATATTTT.

The sample holds a few counts of this clone. The CDR3 protein is CASSLRGVYEQYF. The CDR3, as DNA: TGTGCCAGCAGCCTCAGGGGCGTATACGAGCAGTACTTC. The V and J genes are TRBV27 and TRBJ2-7; a possible D gene is TRBD1 (6 bases). V lost 6 bases and J 4 bases, leaving 13 bases between the germline ends. CDR1 and CDR2 (germline): MNHEY, SMNVEV (reference sequence). The CDR3 has 13 residues.

This chain links TRBV6-2 or TRBV6-3 with TRBJ2-7, with D unresolved. Deletions cut 5 bases from V and 6 bases from J, with 8 bases between. This CDR3 comprises 11 residues. Germline CDR1 reads MNHEY; CDR2 reads SVGEGT. DNA for the CDR3: TGTGCCAGCAGTCGGTCTGTCGAGCAGTACTTC. Its translation: CASSRSVEQYF.

The chain is built from TRBV18 and TRBJ2-7; the match to TRBD2 covers 7 bases. After removal of 6 bases from V and 6 bases from J, the junction contained 8 bases not matched to a gene. CDR3 length: 13 residues. Germline V lookup: CDR1 KGHSH, CDR2 LQKENI. Written as DNA, the CDR3 is TGTGCCAGCTCTTCCGCCACGGGGGGCGAGCAGTACTTC. It is translated as CASSSATGGEQYF.

The chain joins TRBV25-1 to TRBJ2-5, with 7 bases matching TRBD2. Trimming took 3 bases from V and 5 from J; bases not matched to a gene: 6. This CDR3 spans 14 amino acids. Per the germline V gene, CDR1 is MGHDK and CDR2 is SYGVNS. The CDR3 nucleotides are TGTGCCAGCAGTGATTCGGGGGGTGGGGAGACCCAGTACTTC. The encoded protein is CASSDSGGGETQYF. The entire variable domain, with the rest obtained from reference TRBV25-1 and TRBJ2-5, is as follows: EADIYQTPRYLVIGTGKKITLECSQTMGHDKMYWYQQDPGMELHLIHYSYGVNSTEKGDLSSESTVSRIRTEHFPLTLESARPSHTSQYLCASSDSGGGETQYFGPGTRLLVL.

The rearrangement uses TRBV2 and TRBJ2-7, with a possible D match to TRBD2 (6 bases). The CDR3 is made up of 12 amino acids. CDR1 is SNHLY, CDR2 FYNNEI, per germline. Trimming shortened V by 4 bases and J by 5 bases, and 9 bases separated the two germline ends. The CDR3 nucleotides read TGTGCCAGCAGTGTTGGAGGGAACGAGCAGTACTTC. The encoded protein is CASSVGGNEQYF.

This chain joins TRBV6-5 and TRBJ2-7; tentatively, D is TRBD2 (6 bases). The CDR3 runs to 14 residues. Germline CDR1 is MNHEY and CDR2 is SVGAGI. Trimming took off 6 bases at V and 0 bases at J, with 12 bases between the two ends. The CDR3 spells CASRLADSSYEQYF. CDR3 in DNA: TGTGCCAGCAGATTAGCGGATAGCTCCTACGAGCAGTACTTC.

This clone has just a few counts. The CDR3 spells CASGETSGSWGTQYF. DNA of the CDR3: TGCGCCAGCGGCGAGACTAGCGGGTCGTGGGGTACGCAGTATTTT. The V call is TRBV5-1, the J call TRBJ2-3, with TRBD2 matching 10 bases. V was pared by 7 bases and J by 8 bases, with 13 bases of the junction left unmatched. The germline CDR1 and CDR2 sequences are SGHRS and YFSETQ. This CDR3 comprises 15 residues.

The V call is TRBV5-1, the J call TRBJ1-6; D perhaps matches TRBD1 (6 bases). Per the germline V gene, CDR1 is SGHRS and CDR2 is YFSETQ. V lost 6 bases, J lost 4 bases, and 14 bases lay in between. This CDR3 has 15 amino acids. The CDR3 sequence is CASKPMTGYNSPLHF. In DNA form, the CDR3 reads TGCGCCAGCAAACCGATGACAGGTTATAATTCACCCCTCCACTTT.

The V call is TRBV2, the J call TRBJ1-6; TRBD1 matches 10 bases. The V gene's germline CDR1 is SNHLY and CDR2 FYNNEI. This CDR3 region has 15 residues. Unmatched junction bases numbered 5, after V lost 5 bases and J lost 7 bases. The CDR3: CASSSWTGGNSPLHF. DNA of the CDR3: TGTGCCAGCAGTTCCTGGACAGGGGGAAATTCACCCCTCCACTTT.